This T cell receptor (beta chain) derives from a study of blood T cell repertoires in COVID-19. Study summary: The United States, Italy and Spain provided the acute and convalescent COVID-19 samples. T cells, B-cell-depleted T cells, or PBMCs supplied cDNA or gDNA.

Trimming cost V 0 bases and J 7 bases, with 9 bases left between them. Germline assignment: CDR1 PRHDT and CDR2 FYEKMQ (reference sequence). The CDR3 covers 13 residues. Original handling: The assay estimated nucleated cells by amplifying reference gene primers. The data were produced by immunoSEQ multiplex PCR, yet TCRdb's version contains in-frame clones alone and is incomplete. The DNA was the basis for D and trimming; V, J and clone size are from that table. Of about 170,000 clones in the sample, roughly 85% were seen once. Input material: peripheral blood. J is TRBJ1-1 and V is TRBV13; D might be TRBD1 (6 bases). This receptor was taken from a human donor with acute or convalescent COVID-19. The donor label of this sample is uncertain. CDR3 DNA sequence: TGTGCCAGCAGCTTAGGACTGACAGGTGAAGCTTTCTTT. Protein sequence: CASSLGLTGEAFF.